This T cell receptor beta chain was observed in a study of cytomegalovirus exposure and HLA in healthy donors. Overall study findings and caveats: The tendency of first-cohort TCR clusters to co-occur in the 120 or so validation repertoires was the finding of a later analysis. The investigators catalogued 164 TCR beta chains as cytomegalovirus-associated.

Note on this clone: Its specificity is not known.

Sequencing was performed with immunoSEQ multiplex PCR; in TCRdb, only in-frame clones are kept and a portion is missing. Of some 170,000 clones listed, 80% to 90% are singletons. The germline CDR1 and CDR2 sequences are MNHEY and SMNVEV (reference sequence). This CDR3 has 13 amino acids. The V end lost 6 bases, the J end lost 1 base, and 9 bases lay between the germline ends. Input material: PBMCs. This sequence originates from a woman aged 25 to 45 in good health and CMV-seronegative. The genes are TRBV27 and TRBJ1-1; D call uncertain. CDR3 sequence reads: CASSQSPNTEAFF. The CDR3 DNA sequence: TGTGCCAGCAGCCAAAGCCCGAACACTGAAGCTTTCTTT.